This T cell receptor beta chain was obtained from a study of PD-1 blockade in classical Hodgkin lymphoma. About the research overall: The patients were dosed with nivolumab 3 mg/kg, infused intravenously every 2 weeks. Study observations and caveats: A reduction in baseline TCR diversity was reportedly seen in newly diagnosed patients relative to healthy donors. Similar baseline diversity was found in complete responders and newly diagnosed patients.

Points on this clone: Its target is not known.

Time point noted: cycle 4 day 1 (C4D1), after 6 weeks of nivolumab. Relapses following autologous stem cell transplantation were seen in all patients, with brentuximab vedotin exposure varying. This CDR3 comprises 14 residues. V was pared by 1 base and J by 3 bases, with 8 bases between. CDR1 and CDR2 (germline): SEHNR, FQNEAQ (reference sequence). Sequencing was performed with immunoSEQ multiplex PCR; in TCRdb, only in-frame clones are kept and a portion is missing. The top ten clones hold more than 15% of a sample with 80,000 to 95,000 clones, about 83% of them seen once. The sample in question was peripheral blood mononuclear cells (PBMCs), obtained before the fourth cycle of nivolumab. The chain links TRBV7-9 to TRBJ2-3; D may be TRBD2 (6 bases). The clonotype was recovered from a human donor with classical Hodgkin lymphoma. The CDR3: CASSLGLVTDTQYF. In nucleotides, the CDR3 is TGTGCCAGCAGCTTAGGACTAGTGACAGATACGCAGTATTTT. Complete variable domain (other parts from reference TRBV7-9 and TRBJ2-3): DTGVSQNPRHKITKRGQNVTFRCDPISEHNRLYWYRQTLGQGPEFLTYFQNEAQLEKSRLLSDRFSAERPKGSFSTLEIQRTEQGDSAMYLCASSLGLVTDTQYFGPGTRLTVL.